These 16 T cell receptor beta chains were sequenced from one sample in a study of T cell changes during pregnancy in multiple sclerosis. Using immunoSEQ multiplex PCR, the repertoire was profiled, and TCRdb retains in-frame clones only, with some absent. Altogether under 110,000 clones are present, approximately 92% being singletons, with the ten largest covering roughly 3%. The sample here was peripheral blood, taken in the second trimester of pregnancy. The receptors stem from a female donor with multiple sclerosis, enrolled in a pregnancy study.

This clone was detected only once. The V gene is TRBV11-2, the J gene TRBJ2-1, with 9 nucleotides matching TRBD2. The V gene's germline CDR1 is SGHAT and CDR2 FQNNGV. CDR3 length: 12 amino acids. With 4 bases clipped from V and 15 bases from J, the junction kept 7 bases outside the gene matches. The CDR3 sequence is CASSSPRLAVFF. CDR3 nucleotide sequence: TGTGCCAGCAGCTCACCCCGACTAGCGGTGTTCTTC.

This chain links TRBV6-5 with TRBJ2-7; tentative D call: TRBD1 (6 bases). CDR3 length equals 13 residues. The ends were cut back, 4 bases at V and 2 bases at J, with 9 bases in the middle. CDR1 and CDR2 (germline): MNHEY, SVGAGI. The CDR3 DNA reads as TGTGCCAGCAGTTCCGACAGGACCTACGAGCAGTACTTC. Its protein product is CASSSDRTYEQYF.

On this clone: The junction departs from germline at one end; a sequencing error may be responsible. This chain joins TRBV28 and TRBJ1-2; D gene unclear. CDR3 size: 13 residues. The germline CDR1 and CDR2 sequences are MDHEN and SYDVKM. CDR3 protein: CASSLWSEHGYTF. The DNA of the CDR3 is TGTGCCAGTAGTTTATGGTCGGAGCATGGCTACACCTTC.

The chain employs TRBV2 and TRBJ2-7; D perhaps matches TRBD1 (6 bases). The CDR3 length is 15 residues. Trimming left V 4 bases short and J 1 base short, with 14 bases between. Germline V CDR1 and CDR2: SNHLY, FYNNEI. The CDR3 spells CASSVDRMISYEQYF. CDR3 nucleotides: TGTGCCAGCAGTGTAGACAGGATGATTTCCTACGAGCAGTACTTC. The whole variable domain, remainder taken from reference TRBV2 and TRBJ2-7, is EPEVTQTPSHQVTQMGQEVILRCVPISNHLYFYWYRQILGQKVEFLVSFYNNEISEKSEIFDDQFSVERPDGSNFTLKIRSTKLEDSAMYFCASSVDRMISYEQYFGPGTRLTVT.

The chain employs TRBV2 and TRBJ1-1; TRBD1 matches 8 bases. Germline CDR1 SNHLY, CDR2 FYNNEI. This CDR3 is 15 amino acids long. The trim removed 7 bases at V and 4 bases at J, leaving 11 bases unmatched. The CDR3 nucleotides are TGTGCCAGCACCTACAGGGGGGGGCCGGGCACTGAAGCTTTCTTT. Translation gives CASTYRGGPGTEAFF.

The chain links TRBV27 to TRBJ2-3; no definite D call. CDR3 length equals 14 residues. V lost 3 bases, J lost 0 bases, and 7 bases lay in between. Germline CDR1 is MNHEY and CDR2 is SMNVEV (reference sequence). As DNA, the CDR3 is TGTGCCAGCAGTTTCCTGGCTAGCACAGATACGCAGTATTTT. It is translated as CASSFLASTDTQYF.

The chain couples TRBV2 to TRBJ1-1; D is perhaps TRBD1 (5 bases). The CDR3 sequence is 13 residues long. CDR1 and CDR2 from the germline V gene are SNHLY and FYNNEI. V shed 9 bases and J shed 1 base, with 12 bases lying between them. The CDR3 loop reads CARTGMGNTEAFF. DNA for the CDR3: TGTGCCAGAACAGGTATGGGGAACACTGAAGCTTTCTTT.

The sample holds one count of this clone. The V gene is TRBV27, the J gene TRBJ1-5; TRBD1 matches 7 bases. This CDR3 is 14 amino acids long. Germline trimming cut 10 bases from V and 1 base from J; bases unmatched to any gene: 7. Looked up from germline, CDR1 is MNHEY and CDR2 is SMNVEV (reference sequence). The CDR3 is CATSGRGSNQPQHF. CDR3 in DNA: TGTGCCACCTCGGGCAGGGGGAGCAATCAGCCCCAGCATTTT.

This chain links TRBV6-5 with TRBJ2-3; TRBD1 might be the D (5 bases). The CDR3 extends over 14 amino acids. The germline V gene encodes CDR1 MNHEY and CDR2 SVGAGI. V was shortened by 6 bases and J by 2 bases, with 12 bases between the two germline ends. The CDR3, as DNA: TGTGCCAGCAGGGGGCTTCTGACCACAGATACGCAGTATTTT. As protein: CASRGLLTTDTQYF.

The genes are TRBV5-1 and TRBJ2-2; TRBD2 matches 11 bases. V lost 4 bases to trimming and J lost 6 bases; unmatched junction nucleotides: 14. Looked up from germline, CDR1 is SGHRS and CDR2 is YFSETQ. This CDR3 is 18 amino acids long. CDR3 sequence: CASSLGGGLAGGPGELFF. The CDR3 region has the DNA TGCGCCAGCAGCCTTGGCGGGGGTCTAGCGGGAGGCCCCGGGGAGCTGTTTTTT.

CDR3 DNA: TGTGCCAGTAGCGTAACTCTCGGGTCATGGTATGAGCAGTTCTTC. It translates to CASSVTLGSWYEQFF. The chain links TRBV19 to TRBJ2-1; D is uncertain. The CDR3 loop spans 15 amino acids. CDR1 and CDR2 from the germline V gene are LNHDA and SQIVND (reference sequence). Trimming removed 6 bases at V and 8 bases at J, with 20 bases between.

This chain links TRBV9 with TRBJ2-7; 10 bases align to TRBD2. Germline CDR1 reads SGDLS; CDR2 reads YYNGEE. V shed 0 bases and J 7 bases; nucleotides not matched to a gene: 7. The CDR3 length is 15 residues. DNA of the CDR3: TGTGCCAGCAGCGTAGGCGGGCTAGCGGGAGATGAGCAGTACTTC. Protein: CASSVGGLAGDEQYF. Variable domain in full (rest from reference TRBV9 and TRBJ2-7): DSGVTQTPKHLITATGQRVTLRCSPRSGDLSVYWYQQSLDQGLQFLIQYYNGEERAKGNILERFSAQQFPDLHSELNLSSLELGDSALYFCASSVGGLAGDEQYFGPGTRLTVT.

The chain joins TRBV7-9 to TRBJ2-7; 10 bases fit TRBD1. Germline V gene lookup returns CDR1 SEHNR and CDR2 FQNEAQ (reference sequence). V lost 5 bases and J lost 4; bases outside the gene matches: 8. This CDR3 spans 15 amino acids. CDR3 amino acids: CASSAGTGVEYEQYF. DNA of the CDR3: TGTGCCAGCAGCGCGGGGACAGGGGTTGAGTACGAGCAGTACTTC.

J is TRBJ2-1 and V is TRBV6-1; 7 bases are shared with TRBD2. The CDR3 is 14 residues long. Germline V lookup: CDR1 MNHNS, CDR2 SASEGT. V trimming: 7 bases; J trimming: 2 bases; junction bases outside the gene matches: 5. The CDR3: CASTRGRAYNEQFF. The CDR3 nucleotides are TGTGCCAGCACCCGAGGGAGGGCCTACAATGAGCAGTTCTTC.

As concerns this clone: Because the CDR3's place on the DNA is in doubt, the DNA is left out and the CDR3 is given as listed by TCRdb. The gene calls are TRBV21-1 and TRBJ2-2; the DNA was not used to check the table's D call, TRBD2. TRBV21-1 is termed a pseudogene. The CDR3 length equals 17 residues, ends included. CDR3: CASSKGTVGAGAGELFF.

This chain uses TRBV15 with TRBJ2-5, with 8 bases aligning to TRBD1. With 2 bases clipped from V and 3 bases from J, the junction kept 5 bases outside the gene matches. CDR3 length equals 15 residues. Per germline, CDR1 LNHNV and CDR2 YYDKDF (reference sequence). The CDR3 region has the DNA TGTGCCACCAGCAGAACCCAGGACAGGGAAGAGACCCAGTACTTC. Amino acid sequence: CATSRTQDREETQYF.